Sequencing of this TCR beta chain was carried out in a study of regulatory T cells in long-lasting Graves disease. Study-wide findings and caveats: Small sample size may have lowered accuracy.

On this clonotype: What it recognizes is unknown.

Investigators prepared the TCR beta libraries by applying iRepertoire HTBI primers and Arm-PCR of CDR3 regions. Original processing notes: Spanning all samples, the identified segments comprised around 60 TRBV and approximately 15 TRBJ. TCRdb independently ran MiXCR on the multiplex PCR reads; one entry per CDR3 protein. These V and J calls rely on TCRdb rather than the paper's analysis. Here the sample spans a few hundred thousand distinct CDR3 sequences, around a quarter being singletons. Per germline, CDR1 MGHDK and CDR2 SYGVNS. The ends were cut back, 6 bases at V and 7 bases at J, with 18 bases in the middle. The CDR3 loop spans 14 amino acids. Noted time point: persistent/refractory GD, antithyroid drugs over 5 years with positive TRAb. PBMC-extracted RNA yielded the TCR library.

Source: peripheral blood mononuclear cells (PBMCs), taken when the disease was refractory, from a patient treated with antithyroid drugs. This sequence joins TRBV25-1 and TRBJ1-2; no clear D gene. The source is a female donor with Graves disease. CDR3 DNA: TGTGCCAGCAGCTACCCGTGGAGAGGAGTTGGCTACACCTTC. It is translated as CASSYPWRGVGYTF.